This T cell receptor (beta chain) originates from a study of lymphopenia after photon versus proton radiotherapy. Overall study findings and caveats: After the lymphocyte nadir, photon-treated repertoires showed oligoclonal expansion, especially of CD8+ Temra cells. In patients who died, overall survival fell as post-nadir TCR diversity dropped more. Authors raise, but do not show, better survival with proton therapy.

Some clones are missing from TCRdb's copy, which holds only in-frame ones; the method was immunoSEQ multiplex PCR. The table includes tens of thousands of clones, 92% detected once. About this clone itself: Antigen specificity is unknown.

Trimming shortened V by 3 bases and J by 0 bases, and 12 bases separated the two germline ends. CDR1 KGHSH and CDR2 LQKENI come from the germline V gene. The length of the CDR3 is 16 residues. The chain links TRBV18 to TRBJ1-3; maybe TRBD1 (5 bases). Source: peripheral blood, taken from a patient treated with photon-based radiotherapy. This TCR derives from a woman in her thirties or forties with cholangiocarcinoma. The DNA of the CDR3 is TGTGCCAGCTCACCGGGGGGAGCGAGCTCTGGAAACACCATATATTTT. Encoded protein: CASSPGGASSGNTIYF.